This T cell receptor beta chain stems from a study of Ad26.COV2.S vaccination and SARS-CoV-2 variants. Indicated treatment: roughly 20 received Ad26.COV2.S at low or high dose, single or two shots; roughly five received placebo; per-sample allocation not given. Sampling was performed 63 days after the first vaccine or placebo injection. This CDR3 region has 14 residues. Germline trimming cut 2 bases from V and 3 bases from J; bases unmatched to any gene: 2. Germline V gene data show CDR1 as LGHDT and CDR2 as YNNKEL (reference sequence). Comment on this clone: No antigen is known for it.

Method: immunoSEQ multiplex PCR; TCRdb's copy keeps in-frame clones and lacks some. This sample has around 300,000 clones, with roughly 90% found just once. Study observations and caveats: CD8+ and CD4+ T cells specific for spike reportedly responded with substantial breadth after vaccination.

The sequenced sample was peripheral blood, obtained in a trial of Ad26.COV2.S vaccine versus placebo. The clonotype comes from a person aged 18 to 65 who received the Ad26.COV2.S COVID-19 vaccine or a placebo. The chain couples TRBV3-1 (or the pseudogene TRBV3-2) to TRBJ1-1; 8 positions match TRBD1. CDR3 nucleotide sequence: TGTGCCAGCAGCCAATCGGACAGGGACACTGAAGCTTTCTTT. This translates into CASSQSDRDTEAFF.